Shown below are 15 T cell receptor beta chains from a single sample sequenced in a study of breast tumors, draining lymph nodes, adjacent tissues. TCRdb re-called the multiplex PCR reads through MiXCR, storing one row per CDR3 protein. Of 100,000 to 150,000 distinct CDR3 sequences in the sample, about 20% were seen once. Axillary draining lymph nodes of breast cancer patients supplied the node samples. Sequencing input: axillary lymph node tissue. The receptors derive from a female donor with breast cancer. Some clones in this sample may be carry-over from other donors' samples.

This clonotype has ten or more counts. The V gene is TRBV7-6, the J gene TRBJ2-1; TRBD2 matches at 12 bases. CDR1 and CDR2 (germline): SGHVS, FNYEAQ. This CDR3 spans 15 amino acids. Germline trimming cut 5 bases from V and 2 bases from J; bases unmatched to any gene: 1. CDR3 bases: TGTGCCAGCAGCGCTAGCGGGGGGGCCTACAATGAGCAGTTCTTC. Its translation is CASSASGGAYNEQFF.

This clonotype was counted a few times. The gene calls are TRBV18 and TRBJ2-5, with D perhaps matching TRBD2 (5 bases). The V end lost 2 bases, the J end lost 2 bases, and 6 bases lay between the germline ends. This CDR3 is built from 13 residues. Germline CDR1 reads KGHSH; CDR2 reads LQKENI. The CDR3 reads CASSPTGQETQYF. CDR3 DNA sequence: TGTGCCAGCTCACCAACGGGACAAGAGACCCAGTACTTC.

Worth noting for this clonotype: This may arise from a read error, as a much more abundant clone is one base away. The V call is TRBV10-1, the J call TRBJ2-2, with unresolved D. The CDR3 consists of 15 residues. Germline CDR1 and CDR2: WNHNN and SYGVQD (reference sequence). CDR3 DNA: TGCGCCAGCAGTCGGCAGCGAGAGAACACCCGGGAGCTGTTTTTT. It encodes CASSRQRENTRELFF.

In the case of this clonotype: A junction end diverges from the germline sequence, so it may reflect a read error. The CDR3 region is CASGHLPANEELFF. CDR3 coding DNA: TGTGCCAGCGGCCACTTGCCGGCTAATGAAGAACTGTTTTTT. V and J are TRBV27 and TRBJ1-4; D uncertain. The CDR3 runs 14 residues. The germline gives CDR1 MNHEY, CDR2 SMNVEV (reference sequence).

At least ten counts were recorded for this clonotype. The chain employs TRBV11-2 and TRBJ2-2, with 7 bases that match TRBD2. Germline loops: CDR1 SGHAT, CDR2 FQNNGV. J was trimmed by 2 bases and V by 6 bases; bases with no gene match: 3. The CDR3 has 14 residues. The CDR3 spells CASSWGGNTGELFF. CDR3 DNA: TGTGCCAGCAGTTGGGGGGGTAACACCGGGGAGCTGTTTTTT. Drawing the rest from reference TRBV11-2 and TRBJ2-2, the complete variable domain is EAGVAQSPRYKIIEKRQSVAFWCNPISGHATLYWYQQILGQGPKLLIQFQNNGVVDDSQLPKDRFSAERLKGVDSTLKIQPAKLEDSAVYLCASSWGGNTGELFFGEGSRLTVL.

The V call is TRBV7-9, the J call TRBJ2-7; TRBD2 matches 8 bases. Germline lookup yields CDR1 SEHNR and CDR2 FQNEAQ (reference sequence). With V trimmed by 5 bases and J by 0 bases, 9 bases remained unmatched. The CDR3 runs 16 residues. CDR3 region: CASSPRRGTSSYEQYF. CDR3 coding DNA: TGTGCCAGCAGCCCCCGGCGGGGGACTAGCTCCTACGAGCAGTACTTC.

This clonotype has at least ten counts. V gene TRBV5-1 combines with J gene TRBJ2-1; TRBD2 matches at 9 bases. Germline CDR1 SGHRS, CDR2 YFSETQ. The J segment lost 3 bases and the V segment lost 4 bases, leaving 5 bases of the junction unmatched. The CDR3 runs to 15 residues. The CDR3 DNA reads as TGCGCCAGCAGCCCAACTAGCGGGTACTACAATGAGCAGTTCTTC. Translated: CASSPTSGYYNEQFF.

This clonotype occurred many times. In DNA, the CDR3 is TGTGCCAGCAGCTTAACTAGCGGGCATACCGGGGAGCTGTTTTTT. Translation gives CASSLTSGHTGELFF. The chain joins TRBV11-3 to TRBJ2-2, with TRBD2 identical over 9 bases. The CDR3 spans 15 residues. The J segment lost 5 bases and the V segment lost 2 bases, leaving 3 bases of the junction unmatched. Germline assignment: CDR1 SGHNT and CDR2 YENEEA.

Concerning this clonotype itself: One base away lies a much larger clone, so this may be a sequencing read error. The rearrangement uses TRBV24-1 and TRBJ2-6, with a weak D call TRBD1 (6 bases). CDR3 length equals 14 residues. Germline CDR1 reads KGHDR; CDR2 reads SFDVKD. The CDR3 region is CATSGASGVNVLTF. Written as DNA, the CDR3 is TGTGCCACCTCAGGGGCCTCTGGGGTCAACGTCCTGACTTTC.

Comment on this clonotype: Germline and junction disagree at one end, which may indicate a read error. The chain combines TRBV6-6 with TRBJ2-1; tentatively, D is TRBD1 or TRBD2 (5 bases each). CDR1 and CDR2 (germline): MNHNY, SVGAGI (reference sequence). The CDR3 spans 15 residues. The CDR3 nucleotides read TGTGCCAGCAACCGCCGGGGCGATTCCTGCAATGAGCAGTTCTTC. Protein sequence: CASNRRGDSCNEQFF.

The sample holds many counts of this clonotype. The chain recombines TRBV5-6 with TRBJ2-1, with 8 bases matching TRBD2. CDR1 SGHDT and CDR2 YYEEEE come from the germline V gene. Trimming removed 0 bases from V and 10 bases from J; junction bases left unmatched: 9. CDR3 length equals 15 residues. The CDR3 DNA follows: TGTGCCAGCAGCTTGGTCGGGGGGGCCCGGGGAGAGCAGTTCTTC. The encoded protein is CASSLVGGARGEQFF.

This clonotype appeared many times. V gene TRBV12-3 or TRBV12-4 combines with J gene TRBJ1-3; perhaps TRBD1 as D (5 bases). The V gene lost 2 bases and the J gene lost 2 bases, with 7 bases spanning the gap. The length of the CDR3 is 14 residues. The CDR3 loop is CASSLRGAGNTIYF. Written as DNA, the CDR3 is TGTGCCAGCAGTTTACGAGGGGCTGGAAACACCATATATTTT.

V is TRBV24-1 and J is TRBJ1-1; 10 nucleotides line up with TRBD1. Germline V lookup: CDR1 KGHDR, CDR2 SFDVKD. Unmatched junction bases numbered 7, after V lost 9 bases and J lost 4 bases. CDR3 length: 14 residues. This chain's CDR3 is CATAGTGVGTEAFF. As DNA, the CDR3 is TGTGCCACCGCTGGGACAGGGGTGGGCACTGAAGCTTTCTTT.

This clonotype was picked up many times. The chain joins TRBV18 to TRBJ1-2; D call uncertain. The length of the CDR3 is 13 residues. The ends were cut back, 2 bases at V and 10 bases at J, with 14 bases in the middle. CDR1 is KGHSH and CDR2 is LQKENI in the germline V gene. The CDR3 DNA is TGTGCCAGCTCACCAGGGGAAGTATCTTACTACACCTTC. Its protein product is CASSPGEVSYYTF.

A word on this clonotype: A much larger clonotype is one base distant, so this may be a read error. This chain links TRBV7-2 with TRBJ2-2; D perhaps matches TRBD1 (6 bases). Germline V gene lookup returns CDR1 SGHTA and CDR2 FQGNSA. This CDR3 is 14 amino acids long. The CDR3 DNA reads TGTGCCAGCAGGCTCAGGGGTGGTACCGGGGAGCTGCTTTTT. Translating it yields CASRLRGGTGELLF.